This record covers a single TCR beta chain. Its specificity is unknown. The sample comes from a study of T cells after yellow fever vaccination. Study-wide background: Researchers used SMART-Seq v4 Ultra Low Input to prepare fractions that had low cell numbers. Study findings and constraints: It was the secondary response that reached its peak faster, day 5 versus 15, but it was weaker. Overall, a small share of clonotypes was seen in both CD4 and CD8 compartments.

In TCRdb, the 5' RACE reads were re-called with MiXCR into one record per CDR3 protein. The sample lists about 300,000 distinct CDR3 sequences, 6.8% seen once, with roughly a sixth in the top ten. Germline loops: CDR1 SGHDT, CDR2 YYEEEE. This CDR3 contains 17 residues. V lost 1 base and J 5 bases, leaving 21 bases between the germline ends. This clonotype originated in a young man who received the YFV17D yellow fever vaccine. The chain recombines TRBV5-6 with TRBJ1-2; D ambiguous. This sample comprised PBMCs, obtained more than 35 days after the first yellow fever vaccination. CDR3 sequence (DNA): TGTGCCAGCAGCTTGTGGTATCCCGAGCCGGTGTCGTATGGCTACACCTTC. This codes for CASSLWYPEPVSYGYTF.